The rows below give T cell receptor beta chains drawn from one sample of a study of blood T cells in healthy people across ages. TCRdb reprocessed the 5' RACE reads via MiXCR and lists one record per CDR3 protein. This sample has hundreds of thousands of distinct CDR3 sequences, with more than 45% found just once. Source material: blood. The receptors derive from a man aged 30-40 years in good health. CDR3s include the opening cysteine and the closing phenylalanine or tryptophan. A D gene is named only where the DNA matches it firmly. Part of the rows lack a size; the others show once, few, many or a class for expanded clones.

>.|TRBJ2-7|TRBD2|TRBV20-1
TGCAGTGCTAGCGGGAGGGCGCTTGGCGAGCAGTACTTC
CSASGRALGEQYF
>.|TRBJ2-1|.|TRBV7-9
TGTGCCAGCAGCCACCAAAGCTCCTACAATGAGCAGTTCTTC
CASSHQSSYNEQFF
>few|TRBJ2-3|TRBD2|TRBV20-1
TGCAGTGCCGCACTAGCGGGAGGTGGGACGCAGTATTTT
CSAALAGGGTQYF
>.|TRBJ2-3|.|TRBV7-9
TGTGCCAGCAGCTTAGAGGAGGGGAATACGCAGTATTTT
CASSLEEGNTQYF
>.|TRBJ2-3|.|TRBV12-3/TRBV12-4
TGTGCCAGCAGTTTTCACCAGGGGACGTATTTT
CASSFHQGTYF
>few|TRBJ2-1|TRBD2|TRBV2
TGTGCCAGCAGAGCCGGGGGGGGATCTTACAATGAGCAGTTCTTC
CASRAGGGSYNEQFF
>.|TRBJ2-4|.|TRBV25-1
TGTGCCAGCAGTGAATATGACGGTGGGCGACGAGAGGGAATTCAGTACTTC
CASSEYDGGRREGIQYF
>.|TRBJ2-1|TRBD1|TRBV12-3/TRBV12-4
TGTGCCAGCAGCCGACCGGGACAGGGGACCAATGAGCAGTTCTTC
CASSRPGQGTNEQFF
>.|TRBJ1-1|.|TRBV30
TGTGCCGGCGGCAGGGAGAGGAATGAAGCTTTCTTT
CAGGRERNEAFF
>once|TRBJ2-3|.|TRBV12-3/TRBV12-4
TGTGCCAGCAGTTTAGGTAGAGACCTCACAGATACGCAGTATTTT
CASSLGRDLTDTQYF
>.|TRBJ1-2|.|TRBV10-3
TGTGCCATCAGTGACGCGGGGGGAAGAATTGGCTACACCTTC
CAISDAGGRIGYTF
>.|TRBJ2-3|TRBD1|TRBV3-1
TGTGCCAGCAGCCAGAACAGGGGGGATACGCAGTATTTT
CASSQNRGDTQYF
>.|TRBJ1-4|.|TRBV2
TGTGCCAGCAGACAGGCTAATGAAAAACTGTTTTTT
CASRQANEKLFF
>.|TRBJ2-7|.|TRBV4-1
TGCGCCAGCAGCCAAGGTCGCGACACCGGGTACTACGAGCAGTACTTC
CASSQGRDTGYYEQYF
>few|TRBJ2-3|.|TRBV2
TGTGCCTTCACTAATGAGTCAGATACGCAGTATTTT
CAFTNESDTQYF
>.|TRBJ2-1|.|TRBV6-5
TGTGCCAGCAGGCCCAGCGGGTCGGGCTACAATGAGCAGTTCTTC
CASRPSGSGYNEQFF
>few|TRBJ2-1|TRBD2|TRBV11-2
TGTGCCACCTCCCGACCTGGGACTAGCGGCTCAATTGAGCAGTTCTTC
CATSRPGTSGSIEQFF